This TCR beta chain was observed in a study of T-cell reconstitution after alpha-beta-depleted transplantation in children. Unique molecular identifiers were incorporated into the prepared TCRbeta library. Using its own MiXCR run on the PCR reads, TCRdb lists one record per CDR3 protein. The table includes 500,000 to 750,000 distinct CDR3 sequences, under 15% detected once. Many counts were recorded for this clonotype. Per germline, CDR1 DFQATT and CDR2 SNEGSKA (reference sequence). J was trimmed by 0 bases and V by 3 bases; bases with no gene match: 4. The CDR3 is 15 amino acids. The receptor's source is a male patient younger than 18 who had a stem cell transplant for acute myeloid leukemia, so the T cells may come from the graft donor. The specimen was PBMCs, mostly from graft donor cells, collected 360 days after TCRalphabeta/CD19-depleted stem cell transplant. The V gene is TRBV20-1, the J gene TRBJ2-2; 7 bases line up with TRBD1. As DNA, the CDR3 is TGCAGTGCTAGGGGCCAGGGGGCGAACACCGGGGAGCTGTTTTTT. Its protein is CSARGQGANTGELFF.